The rows below give T cell receptor beta chains drawn from one sample of a study of cytomegalovirus exposure and HLA in healthy donors. The table came from immunoSEQ multiplex PCR; TCRdb's copy has only in-frame clones and leaves some out. The sample has 200,000 to 250,000 clones, 80% to 85% seen once. The sample was PBMCs. Source of these receptors: a woman between 55 and 75 years old in good health and CMV-seropositive. CDR3s include the opening cysteine and the closing phenylalanine or tryptophan. D genes are given only for firm matches. Part of the rows lack a size; the others show once, few, many or a class for expanded clones.

j_call: TRBJ2-7
clone_size: -
d_call: -
v_call: TRBV12-5
cdr3_aa: CASGPPTGEQYF
cdr3_nt: TGCGCTAGTGGTCCCCCTACAGGGGAGCAGTACTTC

j_call: TRBJ2-7
clone_size: -
d_call: TRBD1
v_call: TRBV4-2
cdr3_aa: CASSQFIRQGASGHSSEQYF
cdr3_nt: TGTGCCAGCAGCCAATTTATAAGACAGGGGGCGAGCGGCCACTCGTCCGAGCAGTACTTC

j_call: TRBJ1-1
clone_size: -
d_call: -
v_call: TRBV6-1
cdr3_aa: CASRPQGTTEAFF
cdr3_nt: TGTGCCAGCAGACCACAGGGTACGACTGAAGCTTTCTTT

j_call: TRBJ1-2
clone_size: -
d_call: -
v_call: TRBV5-6
cdr3_aa: CASSLEDSIIYGYTF
cdr3_nt: TGTGCCAGCAGCTTGGAGGACAGCATAATCTATGGCTACACCTTC

j_call: TRBJ1-6
clone_size: -
d_call: TRBD1
v_call: TRBV10-3
cdr3_aa: CAIRSTGMGSPLHF
cdr3_nt: TGTGCCATCAGATCGACAGGGATGGGTTCACCCCTCCACTTT

j_call: TRBJ2-1
clone_size: -
d_call: -
v_call: TRBV18
cdr3_aa: CASSPRENEQFF
cdr3_nt: TGTGCCAGCTCACCAAGAGAGAATGAGCAGTTCTTC

j_call: TRBJ1-5
clone_size: -
d_call: TRBD1
v_call: TRBV30
cdr3_aa: CAWRARGTGNQPQHF
cdr3_nt: TGTGCCTGGAGGGCTCGGGGGACAGGGAATCAGCCCCAGCATTTT

j_call: TRBJ2-3
clone_size: -
d_call: -
v_call: TRBV25-1
cdr3_aa: CASSDLGTQYF
cdr3_nt: TGTGCCAGCAGTGATCTCGGTACGCAGTATTTT

j_call: TRBJ1-5
clone_size: few
d_call: -
v_call: TRBV9
cdr3_aa: CASSAVYRDHQPQHF
cdr3_nt: TGTGCCAGCAGCGCGGTATACAGGGACCATCAGCCCCAGCATTTT

j_call: TRBJ2-2
clone_size: -
d_call: -
v_call: TRBV5-1
cdr3_aa: CASSLATAALTGELFF
cdr3_nt: TGCGCCAGCAGCTTGGCCACAGCGGCACTGACCGGGGAGCTGTTTTTT

j_call: TRBJ2-3
clone_size: -
d_call: TRBD1
v_call: TRBV2
cdr3_aa: CASSKDRTYTDTQYF
cdr3_nt: TGTGCCAGCAGTAAGGACAGGACCTACACAGATACGCAGTATTTT

j_call: TRBJ2-6
clone_size: few
d_call: TRBD2
v_call: TRBV7-9
cdr3_aa: CASSYPLVAGISGANVLTF
cdr3_nt: TGTGCCAGCAGCTACCCCCTGGTAGCGGGAATCTCTGGGGCCAACGTCCTGACTTTC